This is a list of T cell receptor beta chains from one sample in a study of blood T cell repertoires in COVID-19. Profiling relied on immunoSEQ multiplex PCR, and the TCRdb table lists in-frame clones only, not all of them. The top ten clones hold 2.4% of a sample with roughly 150,000 clones, 88% of them seen once. Sequencing was carried out using peripheral blood. The receptor set was obtained from a woman aged 70-85 years with acute or convalescent COVID-19. Both conserved end residues are part of each CDR3. The order of the fields is V gene, J gene, clone size, D gene, CDR3 protein, CDR3 DNA. The D gene is left open where the match is weak. Not every row has a clone size; where given, it reads once, few, many or a size class.

V gene: TRBV7-2; J gene: TRBJ2-7; clone size: .; D gene: TRBD1; CDR3 protein: CASSPPGQGSYEQYF; CDR3 DNA: TGTGCCAGCAGCCCACCGGGACAGGGCTCCTACGAGCAGTACTTC
V gene: TRBV6-2/TRBV6-3; J gene: TRBJ2-5; clone size: .; D gene: TRBD2; CDR3 protein: CASSSPAGGRETQYF; CDR3 DNA: TGTGCCAGCAGTTCCCCGGCGGGGGGGCGAGAGACCCAGTACTTC
V gene: TRBV27; J gene: TRBJ2-2; clone size: .; D gene: .; CDR3 protein: CASSLGSTNTGELFF; CDR3 DNA: TGTGCCAGCAGTTTGGGCAGCACGAACACCGGGGAGCTGTTTTTT
V gene: TRBV6-2/TRBV6-3; J gene: TRBJ2-7; clone size: .; D gene: .; CDR3 protein: CASSYSRGNYEQYF; CDR3 DNA: TGTGCCAGCAGTTACTCGAGAGGTAACTACGAGCAGTACTTC
V gene: TRBV4-3; J gene: TRBJ1-2; clone size: .; D gene: .; CDR3 protein: CASSQEGVPHRGYTF; CDR3 DNA: TGCGCCAGCAGCCAAGAAGGGGTCCCCCATAGAGGCTACACCTTC
V gene: TRBV6-1; J gene: TRBJ2-5; clone size: .; D gene: TRBD1; CDR3 protein: CASSGQGARGFGETQYF; CDR3 DNA: TGTGCCAGCAGTGGACAGGGGGCAAGGGGATTCGGGGAGACCCAGTACTTC
V gene: TRBV19; J gene: TRBJ2-7; clone size: .; D gene: .; CDR3 protein: CASSIRPAGSDEQYF; CDR3 DNA: TGTGCCAGTAGTATTCGTCCCGCGGGGTCCGACGAGCAGTACTTC
V gene: TRBV2; J gene: TRBJ1-3; clone size: .; D gene: .; CDR3 protein: CASSGGDSGNTIYF; CDR3 DNA: TGTGCCAGCAGTGGCGGGGACTCTGGAAACACCATATATTTT
V gene: TRBV5-1; J gene: TRBJ2-7; clone size: .; D gene: .; CDR3 protein: CASRLTANSYEQYF; CDR3 DNA: TGCGCCAGCAGGCTGACAGCTAACTCCTACGAGCAGTACTTC
V gene: TRBV6-5; J gene: TRBJ1-5; clone size: .; D gene: TRBD1; CDR3 protein: CASRPDRGQNQPQHF; CDR3 DNA: TGTGCCAGCAGGCCCGACAGGGGGCAGAATCAGCCCCAGCATTTT
V gene: TRBV6-6; J gene: TRBJ2-3; clone size: .; D gene: .; CDR3 protein: CASRASGSGLTDTQYF; CDR3 DNA: TGTGCCAGCAGGGCATCAGGGTCGGGACTCACAGATACGCAGTATTTT
V gene: TRBV5-1; J gene: TRBJ2-5; clone size: .; D gene: .; CDR3 protein: CASSLTGKETQYF; CDR3 DNA: TGCGCCAGCAGCTTGACAGGGAAAGAGACCCAGTACTTC
V gene: TRBV5-1; J gene: TRBJ2-2; clone size: .; D gene: TRBD2; CDR3 protein: CASSLGGLAGGPGELFF; CDR3 DNA: TGCGCCAGCAGCTTAGGCGGACTAGCGGGGGGGCCCGGGGAGCTGTTTTTT
V gene: TRBV28; J gene: TRBJ1-2; clone size: .; D gene: .; CDR3 protein: CASSSSDYGYTF; CDR3 DNA: TGTGCCAGCAGTTCCTCGGACTATGGCTACACCTTC
V gene: TRBV6-2/TRBV6-3; J gene: TRBJ2-4; clone size: .; D gene: TRBD2; CDR3 protein: CASSYGTSGGLGAKNIQYF; CDR3 DNA: TGTGCCAGCAGTTACGGGACTAGCGGGGGGCTCGGAGCCAAAAACATTCAGTACTTC
V gene: TRBV5-1; J gene: TRBJ1-6; clone size: .; D gene: TRBD1; CDR3 protein: CASSPSGTGESSPLHF; CDR3 DNA: TGCGCCAGCAGCCCTAGTGGGACAGGGGAGAGTTCACCCCTCCACTTT
V gene: TRBV5-8; J gene: TRBJ1-1; clone size: .; D gene: .; CDR3 protein: CASSPQGRWDTEAFF; CDR3 DNA: TGTGCCAGCAGCCCCCAGGGTCGGTGGGACACTGAAGCTTTCTTT
V gene: TRBV18; J gene: TRBJ1-5; clone size: .; D gene: .; CDR3 protein: CASSPGRGQPQHF; CDR3 DNA: TGTGCCAGCTCACCAGGACGGGGACAGCCCCAGCATTTT
V gene: TRBV12-3/TRBV12-4; J gene: TRBJ2-3; clone size: .; D gene: TRBD1; CDR3 protein: CASSLGSGQGMYF; CDR3 DNA: TGTGCCAGCAGTTTAGGGAGTGGACAGGGCATGTATTTT
V gene: TRBV6-6; J gene: TRBJ1-3; clone size: .; D gene: TRBD1; CDR3 protein: CAGQALAGNTIYF; CDR3 DNA: TGTGCAGGACAGGCCTTAGCTGGAAACACCATATATTTT
V gene: TRBV7-9; J gene: TRBJ2-2; clone size: once; D gene: TRBD1; CDR3 protein: CASSLRDRGTGELFF; CDR3 DNA: TGTGCCAGCAGCTTAAGGGACAGGGGGACCGGGGAGCTGTTTTTT
V gene: TRBV14; J gene: TRBJ1-2; clone size: .; D gene: .; CDR3 protein: CASSQDLSYGYTF; CDR3 DNA: TGTGCCAGCAGCCAAGACCTATCCTATGGCTACACCTTC
V gene: TRBV7-2; J gene: TRBJ1-2; clone size: .; D gene: .; CDR3 protein: CASSLGANYGYTF; CDR3 DNA: TGTGCCAGCAGCTTGGGGGCAAACTATGGCTACACCTTC
V gene: TRBV6-2/TRBV6-3; J gene: TRBJ1-6; clone size: .; D gene: .; CDR3 protein: CASSAWTGGSPLHF; CDR3 DNA: TGTGCCAGCAGCGCTTGGACCGGGGGTTCACCCCTCCACTTT
V gene: TRBV19; J gene: TRBJ2-2; clone size: .; D gene: .; CDR3 protein: CASRRTQNTGELFF; CDR3 DNA: TGTGCCAGTAGACGCACACAGAACACCGGGGAGCTGTTTTTT
V gene: TRBV3-1/TRBV3-2; J gene: TRBJ2-3; clone size: .; D gene: .; CDR3 protein: CASSIGTLSTDTQYF; CDR3 DNA: TGTGCCAGCAGCATCGGGACACTTAGCACAGATACGCAGTATTTT
V gene: TRBV18; J gene: TRBJ1-2; clone size: .; D gene: .; CDR3 protein: CASSPDTDNGYTF; CDR3 DNA: TGTGCCAGCTCACCTGACACCGACAATGGCTACACCTTC
V gene: TRBV7-3; J gene: TRBJ1-2; clone size: .; D gene: .; CDR3 protein: CASSPGGEPYYGYTF; CDR3 DNA: TGTGCCAGCAGCCCCGGCGGGGAGCCATACTATGGCTACACCTTC
V gene: TRBV28; J gene: TRBJ1-6; clone size: .; D gene: .; CDR3 protein: CASRFPGQGSGPLHF; CDR3 DNA: TGTGCCAGCAGATTCCCCGGGCAAGGGAGCGGACCCCTCCACTTT
V gene: TRBV5-5; J gene: TRBJ1-2; clone size: .; D gene: TRBD1; CDR3 protein: CASSLAGTGSNGYTF; CDR3 DNA: TGTGCCAGCAGCTTGGCCGGGACAGGAAGCAATGGCTACACCTTC
V gene: TRBV28; J gene: TRBJ1-5; clone size: .; D gene: .; CDR3 protein: CASRGTHSNQPQHF; CDR3 DNA: TGTGCCAGCAGGGGGACACATAGCAATCAGCCCCAGCATTTT
V gene: TRBV7-2; J gene: TRBJ1-3; clone size: .; D gene: .; CDR3 protein: CASSADSMGNTIYF; CDR3 DNA: TGTGCCAGCAGCGCCGACAGTATGGGAAACACCATATATTTT
V gene: TRBV19; J gene: TRBJ1-2; clone size: .; D gene: .; CDR3 protein: CASIDRGWNYGYTF; CDR3 DNA: TGTGCCAGTATCGATAGAGGGTGGAACTATGGCTACACCTTC
V gene: TRBV5-1; J gene: TRBJ1-1; clone size: .; D gene: .; CDR3 protein: CASSVDSTNTEAFF; CDR3 DNA: TGCGCCAGCAGCGTAGACAGTACCAACACTGAAGCTTTCTTT
V gene: TRBV3-1/TRBV3-2; J gene: TRBJ1-2; clone size: .; D gene: .; CDR3 protein: CASSLQTLYGYTF; CDR3 DNA: TGTGCCAGCAGCCTACAGACCCTCTATGGCTACACCTTC
V gene: TRBV10-2; J gene: TRBJ2-5; clone size: .; D gene: .; CDR3 protein: CASSEGARQETQYF; CDR3 DNA: TGCGCCAGCAGTGAAGGGGCAAGACAAGAGACCCAGTACTTC
V gene: TRBV5-6; J gene: TRBJ1-1; clone size: .; D gene: .; CDR3 protein: CASSPGPRDTEAFF; CDR3 DNA: TGTGCCAGCAGCCCTGGGCCCAGGGACACTGAAGCTTTCTTT
V gene: TRBV5-1; J gene: TRBJ1-1; clone size: .; D gene: TRBD1; CDR3 protein: CASSSNPGQMNTEAFF; CDR3 DNA: TGCGCCAGCAGTTCGAACCCGGGACAGATGAACACTGAAGCTTTCTTT
V gene: TRBV6-6; J gene: TRBJ2-3; clone size: .; D gene: .; CDR3 protein: CASSVSFYSSTDTQYF; CDR3 DNA: TGTGCCAGCAGTGTTTCCTTCTACTCTAGCACAGATACGCAGTATTTT
V gene: TRBV5-1; J gene: TRBJ2-1; clone size: .; D gene: .; CDR3 protein: CASSLQRNEQFF; CDR3 DNA: TGCGCCAGCAGCTTGCAGAGGAATGAGCAGTTCTTC
V gene: TRBV2; J gene: TRBJ2-5; clone size: .; D gene: .; CDR3 protein: CAGAGSNQETQYF; CDR3 DNA: TGTGCCGGTGCGGGGTCGAATCAAGAGACCCAGTACTTC
V gene: TRBV7-2; J gene: TRBJ2-7; clone size: few; D gene: TRBD1; CDR3 protein: CASSRPGQGAYEQYF; CDR3 DNA: TGTGCCAGCAGCCGCCCAGGACAGGGGGCCTACGAGCAGTACTTC